These 20 T cell receptor beta chains were all obtained from the same sample, sequenced in a study of early T cells in non-severe SARS-CoV-2 infection. TCRdb re-derived calls from the 5' RACE reads in MiXCR, one entry per CDR3 protein. The sample has 70,000 to 95,000 distinct CDR3 sequences, roughly a sixth seen once; the top ten hold about 3%. Source material: whole blood. The receptor set was obtained from an adult who was a healthcare worker with PCR-confirmed SARS-CoV-2 infection or an uninfected control (not recorded which).

The table lists this clonotype with a few counts. The CDR3 sequence: CASSQRTGEETQYF. As DNA, the CDR3 is TGTGCCAGCAGCCAAAGGACTGGGGAAGAGACCCAGTACTTC. The rearrangement uses TRBV7-9 and TRBJ2-5, with a weak D call TRBD2 (5 bases). This CDR3 is built from 14 residues. The V end was cut by 5 bases, the J end by 3 bases, with 13 bases between. The germline gives CDR1 SEHNR, CDR2 FQNEAQ (reference sequence).

The V call is TRBV20-1, the J call TRBJ1-6, with TRBD1 as a possible D gene (6 bases). Germline loops: CDR1 DFQATT, CDR2 SNEGSKA (reference sequence). The CDR3 length is 12 residues. Trimming removed 7 bases at V and 7 bases at J, with 11 bases between. The DNA for the CDR3 is TGCAGTGGGCGGCAGGGGAATTCACCCCTCCACTTT. Translated, it gives CSGRQGNSPLHF.

The chain links TRBV5-1 to TRBJ2-2; D may match TRBD1 or TRBD2 (5 bases each). V was trimmed by 0 bases and J by 7 bases, leaving 16 bases between them. CDR3 size: 16 residues. The germline V gene encodes CDR1 SGHRS and CDR2 YFSETQ. The CDR3 sequence is CASSLVGDPDLGELFF. DNA of the CDR3: TGCGCCAGCAGCTTGGTCGGGGACCCGGACCTCGGGGAGCTGTTTTTT. Together with reference TRBV5-1 and TRBJ2-2, the CDR3 gives the full variable domain: KAGVTQTPRYLIKTRGQQVTLSCSPISGHRSVSWYQQTPGQGLQFLFEYFSETQRNKGNFPGRFSGRQFSNSRSEMNVSTLELGDSALYLCASSLVGDPDLGELFFGEGSRLTVL.

This clonotype has a handful of counts. The V and J genes are TRBV6-2 or TRBV6-3 and TRBJ2-7; unclear D gene. Trimming removed 5 bases at V and 4 bases at J, with 6 bases between. Germline CDR1 MNHEY, CDR2 SVGEGT. CDR3 length equals 11 residues. Here the CDR3 DNA reads TGTGCCAGCAGTCCACTATACGAGCAGTACTTC. Its protein product is CASSPLYEQYF.

The sample holds a few counts of this clonotype. The chain is built from TRBV12-3 or TRBV12-4 and TRBJ2-7, with D possibly being TRBD2 (6 bases). There are 16 residues in the CDR3. V was trimmed by 8 bases and J by 3 bases, leaving 23 bases between them. The CDR3 loop reads CASPQLGGPIDYEQYF. CDR3 DNA: TGTGCCAGCCCCCAGCTGGGGGGACCAATTGACTACGAGCAGTACTTC.

The V gene is TRBV5-1, the J gene TRBJ2-2; 8 bases match TRBD1. Germline V lookup: CDR1 SGHRS, CDR2 YFSETQ. Unmatched junction bases numbered 9, after V lost 4 bases and J lost 7 bases. The CDR3 runs to 15 residues. This CDR3 reads CASSTRGQGVGELFF. CDR3 nucleotide sequence: TGCGCCAGCAGCACCCGCGGACAGGGCGTCGGGGAGCTGTTTTTT.

This rearrangement joins TRBV12-3 or TRBV12-4 to TRBJ1-2, with D maybe TRBD1 (6 bases). The CDR3 extends over 16 amino acids. Deletions cut 5 bases from V and 4 bases from J, with 20 bases between. The chain's CDR3 is CASSPPSGEKGYGYTF. For the CDR3, the DNA is TGTGCCAGCAGTCCCCCCTCAGGGGAGAAGGGCTATGGCTACACCTTC.

In its sample, this clonotype was seen a few times. The V and J genes are TRBV7-8 and TRBJ1-1; D is ambiguous. Germline-derived CDR1 and CDR2 are SGHVS and FQNEAQ. Between the trimmed V and J ends, which lost 0 bases and 4 bases, there was a span of 12 bases. The length of the CDR3 is 15 residues. CDR3 loop: CASSLASLGGTEAFF. The CDR3, as DNA: TGTGCCAGCAGCTTAGCGAGCCTCGGCGGCACTGAAGCTTTCTTT.

This clonotype has a handful of counts. The rearrangement uses TRBV4-1 and TRBJ1-6; D is perhaps TRBD1 (5 bases). This CDR3 spans 18 amino acids. Looked up from germline, CDR1 is MGHRA and CDR2 is YSYEKL. V was shortened by 3 bases and J by 0 bases, with 15 bases between the two germline ends. DNA of the CDR3: TGCGCCAGCAGCCAGGATGGGACGGGGAGCTCCTATAATTCACCCCTCCACTTT. Protein product: CASSQDGTGSSYNSPLHF.

The sample holds a few counts of this clonotype. The rearrangement uses TRBV18 and TRBJ2-3, with 12 bases matching TRBD2. The CDR3 runs to 18 residues. CDR1 is KGHSH and CDR2 is LQKENI in the germline V gene. V lost 3 bases and J lost 1; bases outside the gene matches: 8. The CDR3 coding sequence is TGTGCCAGCTCACCGGGACTAGCGGGTACCTATGGCACAGATACGCAGTATTTT. Residues: CASSPGLAGTYGTDTQYF.

The chain is built from TRBV12-3 or TRBV12-4 and TRBJ1-1; D ambiguous. Trimming removed 4 bases at V and 4 bases at J, with 16 bases between. The CDR3 loop spans 15 amino acids. CDR3 DNA sequence: TGTGCCAGCAGTTCTCTCGGGATCCCGGGCACTGAAGCTTTCTTT. Amino acids: CASSSLGIPGTEAFF.

This clonotype occurred a few times. The J gene is TRBJ1-1, the V gene TRBV28; possible D gene TRBD1, 6 bases. CDR3 length equals 16 residues. The V and J ends lost 5 bases and 3 bases respectively, with 19 bases between them. CDR1 and CDR2 from the germline V gene are MDHEN and SYDVKM. The CDR3 DNA follows: TGTGCCAGCAGTGCCGTCCAGGGGCGAACAGACACTGAAGCTTTCTTT. It codes for CASSAVQGRTDTEAFF.

V and J are TRBV12-2 and TRBJ1-2; TRBD1, the table's D call, lacks a check against the DNA. TRBV12-2 is annotated as a pseudogene. CDR3 length: 15 amino acids. CDR3 residues: CASRSTPGGRDGYTF. CDR3 nucleotide sequence: TGTGCAAGTCGCTCCACCCCCGGGGGCCGGGACGGCTACACCTTC.

This clonotype came up a few times. The chain employs TRBV6-4 and TRBJ2-3, with 10 bases matching TRBD2. The CDR3 contains 16 residues. Germline V CDR1 and CDR2: MRHNA, SNTAGT. J lost 6 bases, V lost 2 bases, and 8 bases had no gene match. The CDR3 loop reads CASSDLAGAGADTQYF. In DNA, the CDR3 is TGTGCCAGCAGTGACCTAGCGGGGGCCGGGGCGGATACGCAGTATTTT.

The J gene is TRBJ2-7, the V gene TRBV19; no clear D gene. The CDR3 totals 13 residues. Germline V gives CDR1 LNHDA, CDR2 SQIVND (reference sequence). V was trimmed by 5 bases and J by 3 bases, leaving 11 bases between them. CDR3: CASSPPPGYEQYF. CDR3 DNA sequence: TGTGCCAGTAGTCCCCCGCCCGGCTACGAGCAGTACTTC.

V is TRBV20-1 and J is TRBJ1-6; the D gene is possibly TRBD1 (5 bases). The V gene's germline CDR1 is DFQATT and CDR2 SNEGSKA (reference sequence). Between the trimmed V and J ends, which lost 0 bases and 0 bases, there was a span of 15 bases. The CDR3 totals 18 residues. DNA of the CDR3: TGCAGTGCTAGAGATCACGGGGGTTTGAGCTCCTATAATTCACCCCTCCACTTT. As protein: CSARDHGGLSSYNSPLHF.

The chain has TRBV21-1 and TRBJ1-5. TRBV21-1 represents a pseudogene. The CDR3 is made up of 16 amino acids. CDR3 in DNA: TGTGCCAGCAGCAAAGTGGTGACACCGAGCAATCAGCCCCAGCATTTT. It translates to CASSKVVTPSNQPQHF.

The V gene is TRBV6-4, the J gene TRBJ1-1; D gene ambiguous. Germline CDR1 MRHNA, CDR2 SNTAGT. The CDR3 consists of 14 residues. Trimming cost V 6 bases and J 0 bases, with 11 bases left between them. CDR3 DNA: TGTGCCAGCAGGGCTACACCACTGAACACTGAAGCTTTCTTT. Its translation: CASRATPLNTEAFF.

The rearrangement joins TRBV2 to TRBJ1-6, with TRBD1 matching 10 bases. Germline values: CDR1 SNHLY, CDR2 FYNNEI. CDR3 length: 15 residues. V gave up 4 bases and J gave up 6 bases; unmatched junction bases: 3. The CDR3 here is CASSVGTGVNSPLHF. CDR3 coding DNA: TGTGCCAGCAGTGTCGGGACAGGGGTTAATTCACCCCTCCACTTT.

The chain links TRBV28 to TRBJ2-6; unclear D gene. Trimming removed 6 bases from V and 2 bases from J, with 11 bases in between. The V gene's germline CDR1 is MDHEN and CDR2 SYDVKM. The CDR3 consists of 15 residues. The DNA for the CDR3 is TGTGCCAGCAGGAAGACGCTCCCTGGGGCCAACGTCCTGACTTTC. It yields the protein CASRKTLPGANVLTF. Looking up the rest from reference TRBV28 and TRBJ2-6 gives the full variable domain: DVKVTQSSRYLVKRTGEKVFLECVQDMDHENMFWYRQDPGLGLRLIYFSYDVKMKEKGDIPEGYSVSREKKERFSLILESASTNQTSMYLCASRKTLPGANVLTFGAGSRLTVL.